The 20 T cell receptor beta chains presented below share a single source sample, sequenced in a study of CD8+CD57+ T cells in acquired aplastic anemia. Genomic DNA, serving as template, underwent TCR beta VDJ and CDR3 profiling. TCRdb processed the reads anew with MiXCR; each CDR3 protein has one entry. Here the sample spans over 250,000 distinct CDR3 sequences, approximately 58% being singletons. Individuals selected for sequencing had exhibited CD8+CD57+ cell expansion on flow cytometry. Sequences were obtained from sorted CD4+, CD8+, or CD8+CD57+ T cells (not recorded which) from PBMCs. The receptors shown here come from a human donor with aplastic anemia.

This clonotype was seen a single time. The V and J genes are TRBV4-1 and TRBJ1-1, with unresolved D. CDR1 is MGHRA, CDR2 YSYEKL, per germline. This CDR3 has 14 amino acids. Between the trimmed V and J ends, which lost 0 bases and 7 bases, there was a span of 12 bases. As DNA, the CDR3 is TGCGCCAGCAGCCAAGAAAACGTAGATAATGAAGCTTTCTTT. Its translation: CASSQENVDNEAFF.

This clonotype occurred many times. V gene TRBV19 combines with J gene TRBJ1-1; TRBD1 might be the D (6 bases). Trimming pared 3 bases from V and 6 bases from J, leaving 17 bases between. The CDR3 has 15 amino acids. CDR1 is LNHDA and CDR2 is SQIVND in the germline V gene (reference sequence). CDR3 nucleotide sequence: TGTGCCAGTAGTATTTTGGGAACAGGGAATTCTGAAGCTTTCTTT. This translates into CASSILGTGNSEAFF.

V and J are TRBV10-3 and TRBJ2-3; D is unresolved. V lost 0 bases to trimming and J lost 4 bases, with 11 bases between them. The germline V gene has CDR1 ENHRY and CDR2 SYGVKD. This CDR3 has 15 residues. The CDR3 bases are TGTGCCATCAGTGAGTCGATTAGCATCTCAGATACGCAGTATTTT. This translates into CAISESISISDTQYF.

Ten or more counts support this clonotype. The chain joins TRBV20-1 to TRBJ1-6; weak D call: TRBD1 (6 bases). From germline, CDR1 is DFQATT and CDR2 SNEGSKA (reference sequence). Trimming took 6 bases from V and 7 from J, leaving 16 bases between them. CDR3 length: 14 residues. CDR3 DNA sequence: TGCAGTGCCCCGACAGGAAGGATGAATTCACCCCTCCACTTT. Protein: CSAPTGRMNSPLHF.

This clonotype was picked up many times. The chain combines TRBV7-9 with TRBJ2-3; D is uncertain. V lost 4 bases and J 0 bases, leaving 5 bases between the germline ends. This CDR3 has 13 residues. From germline, CDR1 is SEHNR and CDR2 FQNEAQ (reference sequence). Written as DNA, the CDR3 is TGTGCCAGCAGCTCGACTAGCACAGATACGCAGTATTTT. It yields the protein CASSSTSTDTQYF.

This clonotype has a count of ten or more. The chain has TRBV5-1 and TRBJ1-4, with 10 bases aligning to TRBD1. Losses at the gene ends were 6 bases for V and 7 bases for J; bases not matched to a gene: 6. The CDR3 loop spans 14 amino acids. Per germline, CDR1 SGHRS and CDR2 YFSETQ. DNA for the CDR3: TGCGCCAGCATGGTGACAGGGGGCCGTGAAAAACTGTTTTTT. Encoded protein: CASMVTGGREKLFF.

This clonotype was seen a few times. The chain uses TRBV7-9 and TRBJ2-1; 7 bases fit TRBD2. The length of the CDR3 is 14 residues. J gave up 7 bases and V 2 bases, and 5 bases lay outside the gene matches. CDR1 and CDR2 (germline): SEHNR, FQNEAQ (reference sequence). Here the CDR3 reads CASSLSAGVNEQFF. The DNA for the CDR3 is TGTGCCAGCAGCTTATCGGCGGGAGTTAATGAGCAGTTCTTC.

Comment on this clonotype: This CDR3 is missing its conserved last phenylalanine or tryptophan, likely due to a read error. This sequence joins TRBV10-3 and TRBJ2-7; D gene uncertain. This CDR3 contains 11 residues. Looked up from germline, CDR1 is ENHRY and CDR2 is SYGVKD. V dropped 6 bases and J dropped 4 bases, with 7 bases sitting between them. As DNA, the CDR3 is TGTGCCATCAGGAGCCAGTACGAGCAGTACTCC. Amino acids: CAIRSQYEQYS.

The chain joins TRBV7-2 to TRBJ2-1, with TRBD2 matching 7 bases. Germline V gene data show CDR1 as SGHTA and CDR2 as FQGNSA. The CDR3 runs 16 residues. V gave up 6 bases and J gave up 6 bases; unmatched junction bases: 14. CDR3 nucleotide sequence: TGTGCCAGCAGTCAAGGGCCTAGCGGAGAGGGCAATGAGCAGTTCTTC. Its translation: CASSQGPSGEGNEQFF. The entire variable domain, with the rest obtained from reference TRBV7-2 and TRBJ2-1, is as follows: GAGVSQSPSNKVTEKGKDVELRCDPISGHTALYWYRQSLGQGLEFLIYFQGNSAPDKSGLPSDRFSAERTGGSVSTLTIQRTQQEDSAVYLCASSQGPSGEGNEQFFGPGTRLTVL.

This clonotype was counted at least ten times. The chain links TRBV5-1 to TRBJ2-3; D remains ambiguous. Trimming cost V 4 bases and J 3 bases, with 12 bases left between them. This CDR3 region has 14 residues. Per germline, CDR1 SGHRS and CDR2 YFSETQ. The CDR3 nucleotides are TGCGCCAGCAGCCTACTCCGTGGGACAGATACGCAGTATTTT. Translation: CASSLLRGTDTQYF.

This clonotype was counted at least ten times. Just one base apart from a much larger clone, this may be a read error. The chain couples TRBV6-1 to TRBJ1-6; D gene unclear. This CDR3 has 15 residues. CDR1 MNHNS and CDR2 SASEGT come from the germline V gene. The CDR3 nucleotides read TGTGCCAGCAGTAGCGGGGAGCTACGGAATTCACCCCTCTACTTT. Its protein is CASSSGELRNSPLYF.

This clonotype was counted at least ten times. The chain has TRBV9 and TRBJ1-6, with TRBD1 identical over 7 bases. V shed 0 bases, J shed 11 bases, and the junction held 8 bases outside the gene matches. CDR3 length equals 15 residues. The germline CDR1 and CDR2 sequences are SGDLS and YYNGEE. The CDR3 coding sequence is TGTGCCAGCAGCGTAGAGGGACAGCTAACTGCACCCCTCCACTTT. This encodes CASSVEGQLTAPLHF.

The chain is built from TRBV29-1 and TRBJ2-2; D is possibly TRBD1 or TRBD2 (5 bases each). V shed 8 bases and J shed 1 base, with 14 bases lying between them. Germline V lookup: CDR1 SQVTM, CDR2 ANQGSEA. The CDR3 covers 14 residues. In nucleotides, the CDR3 is TGCAGCAGTCACCGAGGGGTGAACACCGGGGAGCTGTTTTTT. Translating gives CSSHRGVNTGELFF.

This clonotype occurred a few times. The chain is built from TRBV29-1 and TRBJ2-1; D not certain. Trimming removed 6 bases at V and 9 bases at J, with 18 bases between. This CDR3 is 13 amino acids long. Germline V gene sequence: CDR1 SQVTM, CDR2 ANQGSEA. The CDR3 DNA reads as TGCAGCGTAGCCTCGGGCGTAAGGAGTGAGCAGTTCTTC. It yields the protein CSVASGVRSEQFF.

The V call is TRBV5-1, the J call TRBJ2-1; D is uncertain. Germline values: CDR1 SGHRS, CDR2 YFSETQ. The CDR3 runs to 16 residues. V dropped 0 bases and J dropped 0 bases, with 10 bases sitting between them. The CDR3 region is CASSLGEAVSYNEQFF. The CDR3, as DNA: TGCGCCAGCAGCTTGGGTGAGGCGGTCTCCTACAATGAGCAGTTCTTC. Full variable domain (missing parts from reference TRBV5-1 and TRBJ2-1): KAGVTQTPRYLIKTRGQQVTLSCSPISGHRSVSWYQQTPGQGLQFLFEYFSETQRNKGNFPGRFSGRQFSNSRSEMNVSTLELGDSALYLCASSLGEAVSYNEQFFGPGTRLTVL.

This clonotype has a single count. The J gene is TRBJ2-3, the V gene TRBV19, with TRBD1 identical over 8 bases. CDR1 LNHDA and CDR2 SQIVND come from the germline V gene (reference sequence). This CDR3 spans 14 amino acids. The V gene end was trimmed by 7 bases and the J gene end by 1 base; junction bases not matched to a gene: 4. The CDR3 region has the DNA TGTGCCAGTATTCCGACAGGGGGCACAGATACGCAGTATTTT. It is translated as CASIPTGGTDTQYF.

This clonotype has at least ten counts. The chain joins TRBV4-1 to TRBJ2-5; D perhaps matches TRBD1 (5 bases). Trimming removed 1 base from V and 2 bases from J, with 5 bases in between. CDR1 MGHRA and CDR2 YSYEKL come from the germline V gene. The CDR3 loop spans 13 amino acids. The CDR3 region is CASSQGQQETQYF. CDR3 nucleotide sequence: TGCGCCAGCAGCCAAGGACAGCAAGAGACCCAGTACTTC.

There are many counts of this clonotype. The chain has TRBV10-3 and TRBJ2-5; tentative D call: TRBD2 (5 bases). This CDR3 spans 13 amino acids. Germline CDR1 and CDR2: ENHRY and SYGVKD. Trimming pared 6 bases from V and 1 base from J, leaving 9 bases between. This CDR3 reads CAIRRAIQETQYF. The CDR3 DNA is TGTGCCATCAGGCGGGCCATCCAAGAGACCCAGTACTTC.

The chain links TRBV20-1 to TRBJ2-7; TRBD1 aligns across 9 bases. CDR1 is DFQATT, CDR2 SNEGSKA, per germline (reference sequence). The CDR3 length is 14 residues. V lost 1 base, J lost 4 bases, and 5 bases stayed unmatched. CDR3 nucleotides: TGCAGTGCTAGAGGGCGACAGGGGGAGTACGAGCAGTACTTC. Translating it yields CSARGRQGEYEQYF.

The rearrangement joins TRBV14 to TRBJ1-6; no clear D. Germline loops: CDR1 SGHDN, CDR2 FVKESK. Trimming shortened V by 2 bases and J by 6 bases, and 5 bases separated the two germline ends. The CDR3 is 13 residues long. The CDR3 region is CASSQQRNSPLHF. The CDR3 coding sequence is TGTGCCAGCAGCCAACAACGTAATTCACCCCTCCACTTT. Full variable domain (rest looked up from reference TRBV14 and TRBJ1-6): EAGVTQFPSHSVIEKGQTVTLRCDPISGHDNLYWYRRVMGKEIKFLLHFVKESKQDESGMPNNRFLAERTGGTYSTLKVQPAELEDSGVYFCASSQQRNSPLHFGNGTRLTVT.